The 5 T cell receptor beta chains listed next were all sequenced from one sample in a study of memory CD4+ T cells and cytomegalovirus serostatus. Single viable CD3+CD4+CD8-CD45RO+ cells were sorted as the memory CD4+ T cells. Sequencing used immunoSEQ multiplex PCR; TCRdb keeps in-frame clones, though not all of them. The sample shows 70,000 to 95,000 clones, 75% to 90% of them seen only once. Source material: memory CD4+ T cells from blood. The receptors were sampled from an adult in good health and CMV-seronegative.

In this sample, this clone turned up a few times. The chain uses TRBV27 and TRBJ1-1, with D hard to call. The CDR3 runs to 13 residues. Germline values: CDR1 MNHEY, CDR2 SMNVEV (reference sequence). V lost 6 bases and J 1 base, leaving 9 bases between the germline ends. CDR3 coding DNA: TGTGCCAGCAGAGGATTACCGAACACTGAAGCTTTCTTT. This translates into CASRGLPNTEAFF.

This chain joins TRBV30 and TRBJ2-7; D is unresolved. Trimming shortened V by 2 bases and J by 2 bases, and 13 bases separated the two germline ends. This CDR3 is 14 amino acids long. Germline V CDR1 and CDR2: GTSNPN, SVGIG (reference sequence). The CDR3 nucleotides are TGTGCCTGGAGTATAGGTAGAGGTACCTACGAGCAGTACTTC. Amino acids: CAWSIGRGTYEQYF.

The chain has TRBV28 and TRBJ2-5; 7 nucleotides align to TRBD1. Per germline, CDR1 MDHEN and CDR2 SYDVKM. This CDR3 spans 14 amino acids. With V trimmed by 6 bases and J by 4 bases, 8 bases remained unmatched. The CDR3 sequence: CASSDPTGSETQYF. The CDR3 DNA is TGTGCCAGCAGCGACCCGACAGGGTCAGAGACCCAGTACTTC.

CDR3 DNA sequence: TGTGCCAGCGGCAGAAACACCGGGGAGCTGTTTTTT. It codes for CASGRNTGELFF. The V and J genes are TRBV11-3 and TRBJ2-2; no reliable D call. V was trimmed by 8 bases and J by 2 bases, leaving 6 bases between them. The CDR3 is 12 residues long. Germline CDR1 reads SGHNT; CDR2 reads YENEEA. Together with reference TRBV11-3 and TRBJ2-2, the CDR3 gives the full variable domain: EAGVVQSPRYKIIEKKQPVAFWCNPISGHNTLYWYLQNLGQGPELLIRYENEEAVDDSQLPKDRFSAERLKGVDSTLKIQPAELGDSAVYLCASGRNTGELFFGEGSRLTVL.

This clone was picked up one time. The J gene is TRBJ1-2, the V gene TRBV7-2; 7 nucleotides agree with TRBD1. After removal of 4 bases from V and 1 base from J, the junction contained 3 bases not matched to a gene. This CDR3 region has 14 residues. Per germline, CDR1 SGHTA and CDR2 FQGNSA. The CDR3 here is CASSSTGLNYGYTF. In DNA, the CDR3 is TGTGCCAGCAGCTCGACAGGGCTTAACTATGGCTACACCTTC.